These 9 T cell receptor beta chains were all obtained from the same sample, sequenced in a study of T cells in Graves' hyperthyroidism and ophthalmopathy. Amplification of TCR beta CDR3 regions used RNA as the template. With the HTBI primer set, the TCR CDR3 went through a first round of RT-PCR. TCRdb redid the calling of the multiplex PCR reads with MiXCR, one entry per CDR3 protein. The data contain 360,000 or so distinct CDR3 sequences, 19% of them seen just once; the ten biggest clones take up approximately 4%. Sample: blood. All receptors come from a woman between 18 and 29 years old with Graves' hyperthyroidism.

This clonotype was seen repeatedly, ten times or more. The rearrangement joins TRBV20-1 to TRBJ1-5; 10 bases map to TRBD1. J lost 2 bases, V lost 5 bases, and 9 bases had no gene match. Germline lookup yields CDR1 DFQATT and CDR2 SNEGSKA (reference sequence). The CDR3 is made up of 16 amino acids. The CDR3 is CSAPLGGTGGNQPQHF. The CDR3 DNA reads as TGCAGTGCTCCCCTAGGCGGGACAGGGGGCAATCAGCCCCAGCATTTT.

With regard to this clonotype: It may be a read error: a sequence one base away is much more abundant. The chain is built from TRBV27 and TRBJ2-7; perhaps D is TRBD1 or TRBD2 (5 bases each). The CDR3 runs to 14 residues. V was pared by 6 bases and J by 3 bases, with 15 bases between. Per germline, CDR1 MNHEY and CDR2 SMNVEV (reference sequence). The CDR3 nucleotides read TGTGCCAGCAGCGGTCGGGACGGTATCTACGAGCAGTACTTC. Protein: CASSGRDGIYEQYF.

This clonotype appeared many times. The rearrangement uses TRBV10-3 and TRBJ2-4; D ambiguous. The germline V and J ends were trimmed by 8 bases and 3 bases, with 11 bases remaining between them. This CDR3 is 13 amino acids long. Germline values: CDR1 ENHRY, CDR2 SYGVKD. The CDR3 reads CAIGQAIKNIQYF. As DNA, the CDR3 is TGTGCCATCGGGCAGGCGATCAAAAACATTCAGTACTTC.

This clonotype was observed a handful of times. This may be a read error: a much more frequent sequence differs by one nucleotide. The CDR3 sequence is CAWSRSGNTIYF. The CDR3 DNA sequence: TGTGCCTGGAGCCGCTCTGGAAACACCATATATTTT. The chain carries TRBV30 and TRBJ1-3; D is ambiguous. Germline V gene lookup returns CDR1 GTSNPN and CDR2 SVGIG (reference sequence). V was shortened by 3 bases and J by 0 bases, with 3 bases between the two germline ends. The CDR3 consists of 12 residues.

In this sample, this clonotype turned up many times. V gene TRBV7-3 combines with J gene TRBJ1-1, with D hard to call. Germline CDR1 and CDR2: SGHTA and FQGTGA. Trimming pared 0 bases from V and 1 base from J, leaving 3 bases between. The CDR3 sequence is 13 residues long. CDR3 in DNA: TGTGCCAGCAGCTTAACGTCGAACACTGAAGCTTTCTTT. Its translation: CASSLTSNTEAFF.

V is TRBV6-2 or TRBV6-3 and J is TRBJ1-5; 12 bases fit TRBD1. The CDR3 is 18 residues long. Germline lookup yields CDR1 MNHEY and CDR2 SVGEGT. The ends lost 6 bases at V and 2 bases at J; junction bases unmatched: 11. The CDR3 sequence is CASSNRDRGREGNQPQHF. DNA for the CDR3: TGTGCCAGCAGCAACCGGGACAGGGGGCGAGAGGGCAATCAGCCCCAGCATTTT.

At least ten counts were recorded for this clonotype. The chain combines TRBV3-1 with TRBJ2-7; 8 bases are shared with TRBD1. Germline V CDR1 and CDR2: LGHDT, YNNKEL (reference sequence). The CDR3 contains 14 residues. The J segment lost 4 bases and the V segment lost 8 bases, leaving 10 bases of the junction unmatched. CDR3 DNA: TGTGCCAGCGCCGTGGGGACAGGAGAGTACGAGCAGTACTTC. It yields the protein CASAVGTGEYEQYF.

This clonotype was seen repeatedly, ten times or more. The chain is built from TRBV15 and TRBJ2-7, with D perhaps TRBD1 (5 bases). CDR3 length: 16 residues. Per the germline V gene, CDR1 is LNHNV and CDR2 is YYDKDF (reference sequence). Trimming took off 7 bases at V and 4 bases at J, with 23 bases between the two ends. CDR3 sequence (DNA): TGTGCCACCACCGACACGACCGAGGCAGGGTGGTACGAGCAGTACTTC. It yields the protein CATTDTTEAGWYEQYF.

There are many counts of this clonotype. The chain is built from TRBV4-1 and TRBJ2-7; D is possibly TRBD1 or TRBD2 (5 bases each). CDR3 length: 20 amino acids. CDR1 is MGHRA, CDR2 YSYEKL, per germline. V was pared by 1 base and J by 0 bases, with 25 bases between. The CDR3: CASSQVGEHIFRGTSYEQYF. CDR3 nucleotides: TGCGCCAGCAGCCAAGTAGGGGAGCATATTTTTAGGGGAACCTCCTACGAGCAGTACTTC.